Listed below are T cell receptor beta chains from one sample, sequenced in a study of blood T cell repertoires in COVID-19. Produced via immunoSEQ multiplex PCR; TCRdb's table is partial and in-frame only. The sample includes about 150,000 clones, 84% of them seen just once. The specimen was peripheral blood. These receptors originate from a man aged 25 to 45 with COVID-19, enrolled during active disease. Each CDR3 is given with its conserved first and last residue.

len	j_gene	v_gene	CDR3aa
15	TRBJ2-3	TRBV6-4	CASSEAGTSTDTQYF
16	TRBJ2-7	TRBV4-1	CASSQAGQGAFYEQYF
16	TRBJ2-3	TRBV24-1	CATSELGLAGGDTQYF
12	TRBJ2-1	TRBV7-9	CASSLLPNEQFF
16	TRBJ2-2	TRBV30	CAWSRLRGPDTGELFF
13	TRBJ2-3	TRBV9	CASSVTGQDTQYF
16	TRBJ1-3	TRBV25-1	CASSAYGVLSGNTIYF
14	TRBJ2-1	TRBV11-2	CASSLLGGKGEQFF
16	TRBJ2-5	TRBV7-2	CASSQGGSGRSETQYF
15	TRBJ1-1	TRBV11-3	CASSLGLSDSTEAFF
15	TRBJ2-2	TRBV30	CAWRIAGVDTGELFF
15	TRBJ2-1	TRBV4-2	CASSLVREKDNEQFF
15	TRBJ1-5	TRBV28	CASSLSRGRLGLQHF
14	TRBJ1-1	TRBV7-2	CASSPGQGAFEAFF
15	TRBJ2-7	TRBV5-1	CASSKTSGRDYEQYF
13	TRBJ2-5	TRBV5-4	CASGWRTQETQYF
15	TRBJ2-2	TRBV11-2	CASSPRTSGNGELFF
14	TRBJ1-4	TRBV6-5	CASSPGGTNEKLFF
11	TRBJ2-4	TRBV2	CASSEIRTQLF
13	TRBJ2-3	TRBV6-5	CASSPKGQGTQYF
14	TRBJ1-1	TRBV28	CASSTQGWATEAFF
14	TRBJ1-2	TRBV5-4	CASSLLVGSYGYTF
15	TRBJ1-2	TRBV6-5	CASSYSLDRVEGYTF
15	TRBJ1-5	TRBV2	CASRTGQGPHQPQHF
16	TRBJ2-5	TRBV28	CASSRRLAGPQETQYF